The 19 T cell receptor beta chains given below trace back to one sample, sequenced in a study of cytotoxic CD8 clonotypes in ibrutinib-treated CLL. Repertoires were generated with immunoSEQ multiplex PCR, while TCRdb's copy carries only in-frame clones and drops some. The table records hundreds of thousands of clones, less than 75% of them present only once. The sequences come from PBMCs, collected after 24 months of ibrutinib treatment. The receptors shown here come from a human donor with chronic lymphocytic leukemia.

This clone has just a few counts. The chain uses TRBV11-2 and TRBJ2-7; D may match TRBD1 or TRBD2 (5 bases each). The CDR3 runs to 13 residues. Germline V gives CDR1 SGHAT, CDR2 FQNNGV. V was shortened by 5 bases and J by 4 bases, with 12 bases between the two germline ends. The CDR3 DNA reads as TGTGCCAGCAGCACGGGACGATTATACGAGCAGTACTTC. This sequence encodes CASSTGRLYEQYF.

The chain has TRBV5-1 and TRBJ2-1; 11 nucleotides match TRBD2. Germline V CDR1 and CDR2: SGHRS, YFSETQ. The CDR3 is 17 amino acids. The ends lost 0 bases at V and 4 bases at J; junction bases unmatched: 6. The CDR3 coding sequence is TGCGCCAGCAGCTTGGTCCCGGGACTAGCGGATTACAATGAGCAGTTCTTC. This sequence encodes CASSLVPGLADYNEQFF.

This sequence joins TRBV25-1 and TRBJ1-1, with a weak D call TRBD1 (5 bases). This CDR3 contains 13 residues. V dropped 6 bases and J dropped 1 base, with 9 bases sitting between them. Germline lookup yields CDR1 MGHDK and CDR2 SYGVNS. The DNA of the CDR3 is TGTGCCAGCAGGACGGGGGAGAACACTGAAGCTTTCTTT. This sequence encodes CASRTGENTEAFF.

This clone was counted only a few times. The genes are TRBV18 and TRBJ2-1, with D unresolved. Germline values: CDR1 KGHSH, CDR2 LQKENI. The CDR3 contains 14 residues. V was pared by 3 bases and J by 1 base, with 7 bases between. CDR3 loop: CASSPEMSYNEQFF. The CDR3 DNA reads as TGTGCCAGCTCACCGGAGATGTCCTACAATGAGCAGTTCTTC.

This chain connects TRBV19 to TRBJ2-5; TRBD2 is a possible D gene (7 bases). The CDR3 has 15 residues. In germline, CDR1 is LNHDA, CDR2 SQIVND (reference sequence). The V end was cut by 9 bases, the J end by 5 bases, with 22 bases between. CDR3 sequence: CASQNGGGRAETQYF. The CDR3 DNA reads TGTGCCAGCCAAAACGGGGGCGGGAGAGCGGAGACCCAGTACTTC.

In this sample, this clone turned up a few times. This chain uses TRBV4-1 with TRBJ1-2; TRBD1 might be the D (5 bases). With 0 bases removed from V and 8 bases from J, the gap between germline ends came to 10 bases. CDR3 length: 13 amino acids. The germline V gene encodes CDR1 MGHRA and CDR2 YSYEKL. In DNA, the CDR3 is TGCGCCAGCAGCCAAGATCTGGGGGGAGGCTACACCTTC. Its protein is CASSQDLGGGYTF.

The chain is built from TRBV11-3 and TRBJ1-4; the D is unclear. V shed 1 base and J shed 8 bases, with 11 bases lying between them. Germline V gene data show CDR1 as SGHNT and CDR2 as YENEEA. The CDR3 covers 14 residues. In DNA form, the CDR3 reads TGTGCCAGCAGCTTAGTTCAGTACCGGGAAAAACTGTTTTTT. Protein sequence: CASSLVQYREKLFF.

The rearrangement joins TRBV20-1 to TRBJ2-1; D unclear. Germline V gene data show CDR1 as DFQATT and CDR2 as SNEGSKA (reference sequence). Deletions cut 3 bases from V and 7 bases from J, with 7 bases between. The CDR3 is made up of 11 amino acids. The CDR3 protein is CSASPWNEQFF. Here the CDR3 DNA reads TGCAGTGCTAGTCCGTGGAATGAGCAGTTCTTC.

The chain employs TRBV6-5 and TRBJ2-3; no firm D call. Germline values: CDR1 MNHEY, CDR2 SVGAGI. The CDR3 runs to 13 residues. V was cut by 5 bases and J by 5 bases, with 11 bases left in between. Here the CDR3 reads CASSPRFRDTQYF. CDR3 DNA: TGTGCCAGCAGTCCCCGATTTAGAGATACGCAGTATTTT.

The rearrangement joins TRBV19 to TRBJ2-7, with D possibly matching TRBD2 (6 bases). The V and J ends lost 3 bases and 2 bases respectively, with 8 bases between them. Germline CDR1 and CDR2: LNHDA and SQIVND (reference sequence). The CDR3 loop spans 13 amino acids. The CDR3 DNA reads TGTGCCAGTAGTATGCGGGGAGCCTACGAGCAGTACTTC. It specifies CASSMRGAYEQYF. Looking up the rest from reference TRBV19 and TRBJ2-7 gives the full variable domain: DGGITQSPKYLFRKEGQNVTLSCEQNLNHDAMYWYRQDPGQGLRLIYYSQIVNDFQKGDIAEGYSVSREKKESFPLTVTSAQKNPTAFYLCASSMRGAYEQYFGPGTRLTVT.

The chain uses TRBV6-1 and TRBJ1-3; D remains unclear. In germline, CDR1 is MNHNS, CDR2 SASEGT. V lost 2 bases and J lost 5, with 10 bases in between. The CDR3 has 14 residues. Here the CDR3 reads CASSELYLRNTIYF. For the CDR3, the DNA is TGTGCCAGCAGTGAATTGTATTTGCGAAACACCATATATTTT.

The chain is built from TRBV27 and TRBJ1-1, with D perhaps TRBD1 (5 bases). V gave up 6 bases and J gave up 4 bases, with 15 bases separating them. The CDR3 runs to 14 residues. Per the germline V gene, CDR1 is MNHEY and CDR2 is SMNVEV (reference sequence). CDR3 nucleotide sequence: TGTGCCAGCAGCGCCCGGGGGTTTTCCACTGAAGCTTTCTTT. It specifies CASSARGFSTEAFF.

The chain recombines TRBV10-3 with TRBJ2-7, with D perhaps TRBD1 (6 bases). Trimming stripped 11 bases from V and 3 bases from J, with 11 bases between. Germline V gives CDR1 ENHRY, CDR2 SYGVKD. The CDR3 has 11 residues. CDR3 in DNA: TGTGCCTCCAGGGGTCACTACGAGCAGTACTTC. Translating it yields CASRGHYEQYF.

The chain couples TRBV29-1 to TRBJ2-7, with 8 bases that match TRBD2. The CDR3 runs 13 residues. The germline V gene encodes CDR1 SQVTM and CDR2 ANQGSEA. Germline trimming cut 7 bases from V and 5 bases from J; bases unmatched to any gene: 10. In DNA form, the CDR3 reads TGCAGCGCTGTAAGCGGGGGCGGGGACGAGCAGTACTTC. Residues: CSAVSGGGDEQYF.

The chain carries TRBV5-1 and TRBJ2-6; D remains ambiguous. The CDR3 has 13 amino acids. With 4 bases removed from V and 4 bases from J, the gap between germline ends came to 6 bases. Germline V gene lookup returns CDR1 SGHRS and CDR2 YFSETQ. CDR3 bases: TGCGCCAGCAGCAGCACGGGGGCCAACGTCCTGACTTTC. Residues: CASSSTGANVLTF.

This clone was recorded a few times. The genes are TRBV14 and TRBJ2-7, with D unclear. Trimming shortened V by 0 bases and J by 3 bases, and 9 bases separated the two germline ends. Germline CDR1 is SGHDN and CDR2 is FVKESK. This CDR3 comprises 14 residues. For the CDR3, the DNA is TGTGCCAGCAGCCAAGAATTATGGGGCTACGAGCAGTACTTC. Translated, it gives CASSQELWGYEQYF.

This clone is a singleton in its sample. The chain couples TRBV11-2 to TRBJ1-2, with unresolved D. CDR1 and CDR2 from the germline V gene are SGHAT and FQNNGV. V gave up 4 bases and J gave up 6 bases, with 18 bases separating them. This CDR3 spans 15 amino acids. The CDR3 region is CASSSPMGLWHGYTF. CDR3 bases: TGTGCCAGCAGCTCCCCAATGGGTCTTTGGCATGGCTACACCTTC.

V and J are TRBV9 and TRBJ2-7; 9 bases align to TRBD1. The length of the CDR3 is 15 residues. Per germline, CDR1 SGDLS and CDR2 YYNGEE. J lost 7 bases, V lost 3 bases, and 11 bases had no gene match. CDR3 nucleotide sequence: TGTGCCAGCAGCGGTCCCGGGACAGGGATACGGGAGCAGTACTTC. It translates to CASSGPGTGIREQYF.

V gene TRBV5-1 combines with J gene TRBJ1-4; possibly TRBD1 for D (5 bases). There are 16 residues in the CDR3. Germline values: CDR1 SGHRS, CDR2 YFSETQ. Trimming removed 2 bases from V and 0 bases from J, with 11 bases in between. DNA for the CDR3: TGCGCCAGCAGCTTTTCCGTGGGGGCAACTAATGAAAAACTGTTTTTT. This codes for CASSFSVGATNEKLFF.